These 18 T cell receptor beta chains share one sample of origin, sequenced in a study of post-analysis software for immune sequencing data. General observations from the study: Four to six TRBV segments appeared more often in patients than in controls, and TRBV5-6, TRBV5-1 and TRBV20-1 were among these.

TCR beta libraries were prepared from cDNA with unique molecular identifiers. TCRdb reprocessed the PCR reads via MiXCR and lists one record per CDR3 protein. In the table there are a few hundred thousand distinct CDR3 sequences, roughly 38% of which are singletons. Their antigen targets remain unknown. The sample comprised blood. Receptor source: a girl between 10 and 17 years old with multiple sclerosis.

This clonotype occurred a few times. The rearrangement links TRBV12-3 or TRBV12-4 to TRBJ1-3; no definite D call. The V and J ends lost 4 bases and 2 bases respectively, with 9 bases between them. This CDR3 contains 14 residues. Here the CDR3 DNA reads TGTGCCAGCAGTTCCGGTTTCGCTGGAAACACCATATATTTT. Its protein product is CASSSGFAGNTIYF.

This clonotype turned up a few times. The V and J genes are TRBV2 and TRBJ2-1, with D possibly being TRBD1 (5 bases). The germline V and J ends were trimmed by 2 bases and 3 bases, with 8 bases remaining between them. CDR3 length: 14 residues. Germline values: CDR1 SNHLY, CDR2 FYNNEI. In DNA form, the CDR3 reads TGTGCCAGCAGTGAAACCAGGGTCTACAATGAGCAGTTCTTC. It codes for CASSETRVYNEQFF.

The rearrangement links TRBV28 to TRBJ1-4, with 9 bases identical to TRBD1. Trimming removed 4 bases from V and 7 bases from J; junction bases left unmatched: 7. The CDR3 length is 15 residues. From germline, CDR1 is MDHEN and CDR2 SYDVKM. The DNA for the CDR3 is TGTGCCAGCAGTTCCACAGGGGGCTTGGCTGAAAAACTGTTTTTT. The encoded protein is CASSSTGGLAEKLFF. Combining the CDR3 with reference TRBV28 and TRBJ1-4 gives the whole variable domain DVKVTQSSRYLVKRTGEKVFLECVQDMDHENMFWYRQDPGLGLRLIYFSYDVKMKEKGDIPEGYSVSREKKERFSLILESASTNQTSMYLCASSSTGGLAEKLFFGSGTQLSVL.

This chain uses TRBV15 with TRBJ1-4, with 8 positions matching TRBD1. The length of the CDR3 is 16 residues. The germline V gene has CDR1 LNHNV and CDR2 YYDKDF (reference sequence). V lost 0 bases and J lost 8; bases outside the gene matches: 8. The CDR3 DNA follows: TGTGCCACCAGCAGAGATCGCGACAGGGGTTACGAAAAACTGTTTTTT. Amino acid sequence: CATSRDRDRGYEKLFF.

The chain joins TRBV12-3 or TRBV12-4 to TRBJ2-7, with D perhaps TRBD1 (6 bases). With 6 bases removed from V and 6 bases from J, the gap between germline ends came to 21 bases. This CDR3 region has 15 residues. The CDR3 sequence is CASSLQGSYSGEQYF. The CDR3 bases are TGTGCCAGCAGCCTACAGGGATCCTACTCCGGCGAGCAGTACTTC.

The table lists this clonotype with a few counts. The chain joins TRBV24-1 to TRBJ2-2; D unclear. CDR3 length equals 13 residues. V gave up 6 bases and J gave up 1 base, with 5 bases separating them. Germline loops: CDR1 KGHDR, CDR2 SFDVKD. The CDR3 loop reads CATSFLNTGELFF. The CDR3 nucleotides are TGTGCCACCAGTTTCTTGAACACCGGGGAGCTGTTTTTT.

The chain carries TRBV6-5 and TRBJ2-7, with a tentative D call TRBD2 (5 bases). CDR1 is MNHEY, CDR2 SVGAGI, per germline. Between the trimmed V and J ends, which lost 6 bases and 6 bases, there was a span of 21 bases. The CDR3 has 15 amino acids. The CDR3 sequence is CASRPAPGKEGEQYF. CDR3 nucleotide sequence: TGTGCCAGCAGACCAGCTCCGGGAAAAGAGGGCGAGCAGTACTTC.

This clonotype was found a few times. The chain uses TRBV4-1 and TRBJ2-1; no definite D call. CDR1 and CDR2 (germline): MGHRA, YSYEKL. This CDR3 is built from 17 residues. V shed 3 bases and J shed 2 bases, with 17 bases lying between them. CDR3 in DNA: TGCGCCAGCAGCCAGATCGGGTCGTTTGGCCCCTACAATGAGCAGTTCTTC. Its translation: CASSQIGSFGPYNEQFF.

The J gene is TRBJ1-1, the V gene TRBV14; a weak D match, TRBD1 (5 bases). Trimming took off 0 bases at V and 11 bases at J, with 19 bases between the two ends. The CDR3 totals 15 residues. Germline CDR1 reads SGHDN; CDR2 reads FVKESK. The CDR3 region is CASSQESMDFRGAFF. As DNA, the CDR3 is TGTGCCAGCAGCCAAGAAAGTATGGACTTCCGGGGCGCTTTCTTT.

Points on this clonotype: The junction differs from germline at one of its ends, possibly a read error. V gene TRBV7-9 combines with J gene TRBJ1-5, with 8 bases matching TRBD1. Germline V gives CDR1 SEHNR, CDR2 FQNEAQ (reference sequence). The CDR3 runs 15 residues. CDR3 residues: CASSRDRMGALPQQF. The CDR3 bases are TGTGCCAGCAGCCGGGACAGGATGGGAGCTCTACCCCAGCAGTTT.

V usage is TRBV29-1 and J usage is TRBJ2-7; 8 positions agree with TRBD1. This CDR3 comprises 14 residues. Germline loops: CDR1 SQVTM, CDR2 ANQGSEA. V was clipped by 6 bases and J by 9 bases; unmatched bases: 16. In DNA form, the CDR3 reads TGCAGCGTCCAAGGAAGGGGATCGACAGGGGCGCAGTACTTC. Amino acids: CSVQGRGSTGAQYF.

There are a few counts of this clonotype. The rearrangement joins TRBV29-1 to TRBJ1-1; the match to TRBD1 covers 7 bases. Trimming cost V 4 bases and J 2 bases; bases outside gene matches: 7. CDR1 and CDR2 from the germline V gene are SQVTM and ANQGSEA. The CDR3 spans 14 residues. As DNA, the CDR3 is TGCAGCGTTGGAGAGGGGGCCCTTAACACTGAAGCTTTCTTT. Protein: CSVGEGALNTEAFF.

The chain couples TRBV3-1 to TRBJ1-1; D is ambiguous. CDR1 is LGHDT, CDR2 YNNKEL, per germline (reference sequence). Trimming removed 4 bases from V and 1 base from J, with 13 bases in between. This CDR3 contains 15 residues. The CDR3 DNA follows: TGTGCCAGCAGCCTGGACTTTTTAGGGAACACTGAAGCTTTCTTT. Translating it yields CASSLDFLGNTEAFF.

The gene calls are TRBV7-3 and TRBJ2-7; D gene uncertain. Between the trimmed V and J ends, which lost 0 bases and 2 bases, there was a span of 8 bases. Germline CDR1 is SGHTA and CDR2 is FQGTGA. This CDR3 contains 14 residues. CDR3 coding DNA: TGTGCCAGCAGCTTAACGGGCGGAGCCTACGAGCAGTACTTC. Protein product: CASSLTGGAYEQYF.

The gene calls are TRBV5-4 and TRBJ2-1, with D hard to call. The V end lost 0 bases, the J end lost 6 bases, and 13 bases lay between the germline ends. The CDR3 is 15 residues long. Germline V gene lookup returns CDR1 SGHNT and CDR2 YYREEE (reference sequence). CDR3 DNA: TGTGCCAGCAGCTTGGCGGTTTGGGGTGCCAATGAGCAGTTCTTC. Residues: CASSLAVWGANEQFF. Full variable domain (outside the CDR3, taken from reference TRBV5-4 and TRBJ2-1): ETGVTQSPTHLIKTRGQQVTLRCSSQSGHNTVSWYQQALGQGPQFIFQYYREEENGRGNFPPRFSGLQFPNYSSELNVNALELDDSALYLCASSLAVWGANEQFFGPGTRLTVL.

V is TRBV5-1 and J is TRBJ2-5; D possibly corresponds to TRBD1 (6 bases). Germline V lookup: CDR1 SGHRS, CDR2 YFSETQ. This CDR3 contains 14 residues. V lost 2 bases and J lost 3, with 11 bases in between. The CDR3 region has the DNA TGCGCCAGCAGCTTACAGGGCAGGGAAGAGACCCAGTACTTC. As protein: CASSLQGREETQYF.

The rearrangement uses TRBV28 and TRBJ2-7; tentatively, D is TRBD1 or TRBD2 (5 bases each). CDR1 MDHEN and CDR2 SYDVKM come from the germline V gene. The CDR3 loop spans 16 amino acids. With 1 base removed from V and 2 bases from J, the gap between germline ends came to 15 bases. The CDR3 DNA sequence: TGTGCCAGCAGTTTATATCCCGGGGACCGACCCTACGAGCAGTACTTC. This translates into CASSLYPGDRPYEQYF.

The V and J genes are TRBV5-1 and TRBJ2-7, with 15 bases fitting TRBD2. Germline-derived CDR1 and CDR2 are SGHRS and YFSETQ. V lost 3 bases to trimming and J lost 2 bases; unmatched junction nucleotides: 9. There are 18 residues in the CDR3. The CDR3 protein is CASSYRTSGGAFAYEQYF. CDR3 sequence (DNA): TGCGCCAGCAGCTATCGGACTAGCGGGGGGGCCTTCGCCTACGAGCAGTACTTC.